The 24 T cell receptor beta chains listed next were all sequenced from one sample in a study of immune evolution from preneoplasia to lung adenocarcinoma. Measured with immunoSEQ multiplex PCR; TCRdb has only the in-frame clones, and not every one. The profile shows some 4,200 clones, 70% to 80% of them singletons. Sequencing was performed on FFPE minimally invasive lung adenocarcinoma tissue. The receptors shown here come from a person between 70 and 80 years old with lung adenocarcinoma.

This clone appeared once. The rearrangement joins TRBV11-3 to TRBJ2-5; D not resolved. The CDR3 is 14 residues long. CDR1 and CDR2 (germline): SGHNT, YENEEA. The V gene lost 0 bases and the J gene lost 2 bases, with 7 bases spanning the gap. CDR3 nucleotide sequence: TGTGCCAGCAGCTTAGACTACGCACAAGAGACCCAGTACTTC. This encodes CASSLDYAQETQYF.

This clone has more than one count but fewer than ten. This chain connects TRBV6-1 to TRBJ2-7, with a possible D match to TRBD1 (6 bases). V shed 9 bases and J shed 6 bases, with 12 bases lying between them. CDR1 is MNHNS, CDR2 SASEGT, per germline. This CDR3 comprises 11 residues. The CDR3 here is CASPTGLEQYF. The CDR3 DNA sequence: TGTGCCAGTCCGACAGGTCTCGAGCAGTACTTC.

The chain uses TRBV30 and TRBJ2-2; 8 bases agree with TRBD2. The CDR3 length is 14 residues. Germline CDR1 reads GTSNPN; CDR2 reads SVGIG (reference sequence). Trimming at V came to 2 bases and at J to 8 bases, leaving 7 bases not matched to a gene. CDR3 sequence (DNA): TGTGCCTGGAGTCCCGGGACTAGTAGGGGGGAGCTGTTTTTT. Translation: CAWSPGTSRGELFF.

This sequence joins TRBV9 and TRBJ1-2, with D tentatively TRBD1 (6 bases). Germline CDR1 and CDR2: SGDLS and YYNGEE. The length of the CDR3 is 13 residues. Trimming stripped 0 bases from V and 8 bases from J, with 11 bases between. The CDR3 region is CASSVGGARGYTF. The CDR3 bases are TGTGCCAGCAGCGTAGGGGGGGCTCGGGGCTACACCTTC. Looking up the rest from reference TRBV9 and TRBJ1-2 gives the full variable domain: DSGVTQTPKHLITATGQRVTLRCSPRSGDLSVYWYQQSLDQGLQFLIQYYNGEERAKGNILERFSAQQFPDLHSELNLSSLELGDSALYFCASSVGGARGYTFGSGTRLTVV.

The sample holds a few counts of this clone. The rearrangement uses TRBV2 and TRBJ2-7, with 8 bases that match TRBD2. V shed 7 bases and J 2 bases; nucleotides not matched to a gene: 4. The CDR3 is made up of 13 amino acids. Germline CDR1 SNHLY, CDR2 FYNNEI. CDR3 region: CASNFGRAYEQYF. For the CDR3, the DNA is TGTGCCAGCAATTTCGGGAGGGCCTACGAGCAGTACTTC.

V usage is TRBV28 and J usage is TRBJ2-5, with 9 bases fitting TRBD2. The germline V gene encodes CDR1 MDHEN and CDR2 SYDVKM. The V segment lost 3 bases and the J segment 2 bases; nucleotides outside the gene matches: 7. This CDR3 is built from 16 residues. DNA of the CDR3: TGTGCCAGCAGTTTGAGTCCTAGCGGGGTACAAGAGACCCAGTACTTC. This sequence encodes CASSLSPSGVQETQYF.

Only a few counts were recorded for this clone. This chain uses TRBV7-9 with TRBJ2-5; the D is unclear. The germline V and J ends were trimmed by 0 bases and 7 bases, with 12 bases remaining between them. The CDR3 runs to 14 residues. Germline CDR1 reads SEHNR; CDR2 reads FQNEAQ (reference sequence). The CDR3, as DNA: TGTGCCAGCAGCTTAGCGCTAGGAGACGGGACCCAGTACTTC. Protein sequence: CASSLALGDGTQYF. The whole variable domain, remainder taken from reference TRBV7-9 and TRBJ2-5, is DTGVSQNPRHKITKRGQNVTFRCDPISEHNRLYWYRQTLGQGPEFLTYFQNEAQLEKSRLLSDRFSAERPKGSFSTLEIQRTEQGDSAMYLCASSLALGDGTQYFGPGTRLLVL.

This clone was seen a handful of times. The rearrangement uses TRBV28 and TRBJ1-2; TRBD1 aligns across 7 bases. The CDR3 sequence is 15 residues long. V trimming: 4 bases; J trimming: 6 bases; junction bases outside the gene matches: 11. Germline values: CDR1 MDHEN, CDR2 SYDVKM. The CDR3 loop reads CASSSQAGGRDGYTF. The CDR3 DNA reads TGTGCCAGCAGTTCTCAGGCAGGGGGGAGAGATGGCTACACCTTC.

The chain carries TRBV28 and TRBJ2-3; 8 positions agree with TRBD1. V dropped 5 bases and J dropped 5; count of bases not matched to a gene: 6. The CDR3 has 14 residues. From germline, CDR1 is MDHEN and CDR2 SYDVKM. The CDR3 sequence: CASSRDRPRDTQYF. The CDR3 coding sequence is TGTGCCAGCAGTAGGGACAGGCCGCGAGATACGCAGTATTTT.

This clone was detected once. The V call is TRBV10-3, the J call TRBJ2-7; a possible D gene is TRBD2 (7 bases). The V and J ends lost 8 bases and 1 base respectively, with 15 bases between them. From germline, CDR1 is ENHRY and CDR2 SYGVKD. This CDR3 has 14 residues. The CDR3: CAIGGGSPSYEQYF. DNA for the CDR3: TGTGCCATCGGGGGCGGGAGCCCATCCTACGAGCAGTACTTC.

In this sample, this clone turned up a few times. This chain connects TRBV10-3 to TRBJ1-1, with D possibly matching TRBD1 (5 bases). The CDR3 is made up of 14 amino acids. The V end lost 0 bases, the J end lost 4 bases, and 9 bases lay between the germline ends. Germline V gives CDR1 ENHRY, CDR2 SYGVKD. The CDR3 DNA reads TGTGCCATCAGTGAGTCAGGACAAATCACTGAAGCTTTCTTT. This codes for CAISESGQITEAFF.

The rearrangement links TRBV30 to TRBJ1-1, with D unclear. Trimming cost V 0 bases and J 0 bases, with 5 bases left between them. The CDR3 totals 13 residues. From germline, CDR1 is GTSNPN and CDR2 SVGIG (reference sequence). This chain's CDR3 is CAWSVLLNTEAFF. In nucleotides, the CDR3 is TGTGCCTGGAGTGTTTTATTGAACACTGAAGCTTTCTTT.

The chain has TRBV4-1 and TRBJ1-3; D call uncertain. V was clipped by 4 bases and J by 8 bases, with 12 bases between them. This CDR3 spans 13 amino acids. Germline values: CDR1 MGHRA, CDR2 YSYEKL. The CDR3 DNA follows: TGCGCCAGCAGCCCTCAGGAGAAGGACACCATATATTTT. Its translation is CASSPQEKDTIYF.

This clone was found a few times. Here the CDR3 DNA reads TGCAGTGCTGGACAGAACACTGAAGCTTTCTTT. Translating it yields CSAGQNTEAFF. The J gene is TRBJ1-1, the V gene TRBV20-1; weak D call: TRBD1 (5 bases). Trimming left V 5 bases short and J 1 base short, with 5 bases between. The CDR3 is 11 residues long. Germline-derived CDR1 and CDR2 are DFQATT and SNEGSKA (reference sequence).

The chain is built from TRBV11-3 and TRBJ2-7, with D perhaps TRBD2 (6 bases). V lost 2 bases, J lost 6 bases, and 8 bases lay in between. Germline values: CDR1 SGHNT, CDR2 YENEEA. This CDR3 is built from 12 residues. The CDR3 DNA reads TGTGCCAGCAGCTTACCCGGGGGCGAGCAGTACTTC. It yields the protein CASSLPGGEQYF. The whole variable domain, filled in from reference TRBV11-3 and TRBJ2-7, reads EAGVVQSPRYKIIEKKQPVAFWCNPISGHNTLYWYLQNLGQGPELLIRYENEEAVDDSQLPKDRFSAERLKGVDSTLKIQPAELGDSAVYLCASSLPGGEQYFGPGTRLTVT.

This clone came up a few times. V is TRBV29-1 and J is TRBJ1-1, with TRBD1 as a possible D gene (5 bases). CDR3 length equals 13 residues. Germline V gene sequence: CDR1 SQVTM, CDR2 ANQGSEA. The V and J ends lost 6 bases and 1 base respectively, with 12 bases between them. CDR3 nucleotides: TGCAGCGTCCGGGGGGAGTCGAACACTGAAGCTTTCTTT. This gives the protein CSVRGESNTEAFF.

Relative to its sample, this clone is large. This chain uses TRBV30 with TRBJ2-2, with a weak D call TRBD1 (5 bases). In germline, CDR1 is GTSNPN, CDR2 SVGIG (reference sequence). V was shortened by 2 bases and J by 3 bases, with 13 bases between the two germline ends. The CDR3 contains 15 residues. The CDR3 spells CAWSPTTAYTGELFF. The CDR3 nucleotides read TGTGCCTGGAGTCCCACGACAGCTTACACCGGGGAGCTGTTTTTT.

The CDR3 region has the DNA TGCGCCAGCAGCTCCAATCCCAGCTTTGGTGGAAACATTCAGTACTTC. Translation gives CASSSNPSFGGNIQYF. This chain connects TRBV5-1 to TRBJ2-4; no firm D call. The CDR3 is 16 amino acids. With 3 bases removed from V and 6 bases from J, the gap between germline ends came to 19 bases. CDR1 and CDR2 (germline): SGHRS, YFSETQ.

The chain carries TRBV4-1 and TRBJ1-1; possibly TRBD1 for D (5 bases). The ends were cut back, 4 bases at V and 5 bases at J, with 17 bases in the middle. Germline V gene data show CDR1 as MGHRA and CDR2 as YSYEKL. CDR3 length: 15 residues. This CDR3 is CASSPVPRAGTEAFF. Here the CDR3 DNA reads TGCGCCAGCAGCCCGGTCCCCAGGGCGGGGACTGAAGCTTTCTTT.

In its sample, this clone was seen a few times. V gene TRBV5-1 combines with J gene TRBJ2-1; a possible D gene is TRBD2 (6 bases). Germline CDR1 SGHRS, CDR2 YFSETQ. V was pared by 4 bases and J by 5 bases, with 10 bases between. The CDR3 is 13 residues long. The CDR3 region is CASSPTRDNEQFF. DNA for the CDR3: TGCGCCAGCAGCCCGACTAGAGACAATGAGCAGTTCTTC.

V and J are TRBV5-1 and TRBJ2-5; D call uncertain. CDR1 and CDR2 from the germline V gene are SGHRS and YFSETQ. The CDR3 loop spans 11 amino acids. V was pared by 5 bases and J by 1 base, with 3 bases between. The CDR3 region is CASSFQETQYF. In DNA form, the CDR3 reads TGCGCCAGCAGTTTCCAAGAGACCCAGTACTTC.

The chain couples TRBV7-2 to TRBJ1-1; 9 nucleotides agree with TRBD1. Looked up from germline, CDR1 is SGHTA and CDR2 is FQGNSA. The ends lost 0 bases at V and 5 bases at J; junction bases unmatched: 4. CDR3 length: 15 amino acids. The CDR3 sequence is CASSLATGGTTEAFF. The CDR3 coding sequence is TGTGCCAGCAGCTTAGCTACAGGGGGCACGACTGAAGCTTTCTTT.

The rearrangement uses TRBV7-2 and TRBJ2-7; no clear D. CDR1 is SGHTA, CDR2 FQGNSA, per germline. The CDR3 covers 13 residues. The V and J ends lost 0 bases and 5 bases respectively, with 8 bases between them. In DNA, the CDR3 is TGTGCCAGCAGCTTAGCAATCCGAAACGAGCAGTACTTC. It specifies CASSLAIRNEQYF.

The chain has TRBV19 and TRBJ1-1, with D possibly being TRBD1 (6 bases). The CDR3 has 13 amino acids. Germline values: CDR1 LNHDA, CDR2 SQIVND (reference sequence). Trimming removed 10 bases from V and 3 bases from J, with 15 bases in between. As DNA, the CDR3 is TGTGCCATTAAGAGGGGGGTCGACACTGAAGCTTTCTTT. Its protein is CAIKRGVDTEAFF. Based on the CDR3 plus reference TRBV19 and TRBJ1-1, the full variable domain is DGGITQSPKYLFRKEGQNVTLSCEQNLNHDAMYWYRQDPGQGLRLIYYSQIVNDFQKGDIAEGYSVSREKKESFPLTVTSAQKNPTAFYLCAIKRGVDTEAFFGQGTRLTVV.